Listed here are 30 T cell receptor beta chains from one sample, sequenced in a study of blood T cells in healthy people across ages. A sample-barcoded 5' primer and a J-beta primer mix were used in a second PCR of about 7 to 12 cycles. TCRdb processed the 5' RACE reads anew with MiXCR; each CDR3 protein has one entry. The sample includes roughly 1.5 million distinct CDR3 sequences, approximately 39% of them seen just once. Sequenced input: blood. These receptors came from a woman under 30 in good health.

The chain links TRBV5-5 to TRBJ2-7; no definite D call. V was shortened by 6 bases and J by 0 bases, with 19 bases between the two germline ends. The CDR3 loop spans 16 amino acids. Germline assignment: CDR1 SGHKS and CDR2 YYEKEE (reference sequence). The CDR3 DNA follows: TGTGCCAGCACCCCAGGCCCGGGTTCACTCTCCTACGAGCAGTACTTC. Translated, it gives CASTPGPGSLSYEQYF.

The gene calls are TRBV6-6 and TRBJ1-6; 7 bases map to TRBD1. The CDR3 runs 15 residues. Unmatched junction bases numbered 10, after V lost 4 bases and J lost 10 bases. The V gene's germline CDR1 is MNHNY and CDR2 SVGAGI (reference sequence). The CDR3 region is CASSSRQGESSPLHF. In nucleotides, the CDR3 is TGTGCCAGCAGTTCTCGACAGGGAGAGAGCTCACCCCTCCACTTT.

In this sample, this clonotype turned up a few times. This chain connects TRBV20-1 to TRBJ2-7; tentatively, D is TRBD1 (6 bases). The CDR3 is 13 residues long. V was shortened by 3 bases and J by 2 bases, with 11 bases between the two germline ends. Germline V gene data show CDR1 as DFQATT and CDR2 as SNEGSKA (reference sequence). CDR3 nucleotide sequence: TGCAGTGCTAGTTCCAGGGGACCCTACGAGCAGTACTTC. Amino acid sequence: CSASSRGPYEQYF.

This clonotype has only a few counts. J is TRBJ2-4 and V is TRBV7-2, with D hard to call. CDR1 and CDR2 (germline): SGHTA, FQGNSA. Trimming pared 6 bases from V and 0 bases from J, leaving 12 bases between. CDR3 size: 15 residues. DNA of the CDR3: TGTGCCAGCAGTCAGAGCATCTTAGCCAAAAACATTCAGTACTTC. Translating it yields CASSQSILAKNIQYF.

This clonotype has a handful of counts. The chain has TRBV20-1 and TRBJ2-1; D not certain. CDR1 DFQATT and CDR2 SNEGSKA come from the germline V gene (reference sequence). Trimming took off 2 bases at V and 6 bases at J, with 11 bases between the two ends. This CDR3 has 13 amino acids. The CDR3 here is CSARLATGNEQFF. The CDR3 bases are TGCAGTGCTAGATTAGCTACCGGCAATGAGCAGTTCTTC.

This clonotype has ten or more counts. The chain combines TRBV9 with TRBJ1-2, with TRBD1 matching over 11 bases. Germline V gene sequence: CDR1 SGDLS, CDR2 YYNGEE. J lost 4 bases, V lost 2 bases, and 4 bases had no gene match. The CDR3 is 15 residues long. DNA of the CDR3: TGTGCCAGCAGCGTGGGGACAGGGGGATTCTATGGCTACACCTTC. The encoded protein is CASSVGTGGFYGYTF.

The V call is TRBV25-1, the J call TRBJ2-5, with TRBD2 as a possible D gene (6 bases). The germline V and J ends were trimmed by 6 bases and 2 bases, with 16 bases remaining between them. Looked up from germline, CDR1 is MGHDK and CDR2 is SYGVNS. This CDR3 has 15 residues. The CDR3 bases are TGTGCCAGCAGGAGAGCGGGCAGCCGTCAAGAGACCCAGTACTTC. Residues: CASRRAGSRQETQYF.

The chain combines TRBV7-2 with TRBJ2-7, with 7 bases matching TRBD2. TRBJ2-4 explains the end of the DNA better; the J call may be wrong. The CDR3 spans 18 residues. The V gene's germline CDR1 is SGHTA and CDR2 FQGNSA. CDR3 in DNA: TGTGCCAGCAGCTCCCGGACTAGTTCGCACGAAATGGGGGACATTCAGTACTTC. It is translated as CASSSRTSSHEMGDIQYF.

V and J are TRBV12-3 or TRBV12-4 and TRBJ2-3; possibly TRBD2 for D (6 bases). V lost 6 bases and J lost 0, with 22 bases in between. CDR3 length: 18 amino acids. CDR3 DNA: TGTGCCAGCAGCCCCCGGGGGTACTCGTCAGGGAGCACAGATACGCAGTATTTT. It specifies CASSPRGYSSGSTDTQYF.

The chain carries TRBV7-9 and TRBJ2-5; 14 bases align to TRBD2. CDR3 size: 17 residues. Germline CDR1 reads SEHNR; CDR2 reads FQNEAQ (reference sequence). The junction had 5 bases not matched to a gene; V was cut back by 3 bases and J by 2 bases. The CDR3 reads CASSLERTSGGQETQYF. CDR3 coding DNA: TGTGCCAGCAGCTTGGAAAGGACTAGCGGGGGGCAAGAGACCCAGTACTTC.

This sequence joins TRBV4-3 and TRBJ2-7; D perhaps matches TRBD2 (6 bases). CDR3 length: 15 amino acids. The V gene lost 1 base and the J gene lost 3 bases, with 13 bases spanning the gap. Per germline, CDR1 LGHNA and CDR2 YSLEER. Here the CDR3 DNA reads TGCGCCAGCAGCCAAGTCCCTCTAGCGAACTACGAGCAGTACTTC. Its translation: CASSQVPLANYEQYF.

This clonotype occurred many times. The V call is TRBV29-1, the J call TRBJ2-7; no firm D call. This CDR3 region has 12 residues. Germline loops: CDR1 SQVTM, CDR2 ANQGSEA. V was shortened by 5 bases and J by 1 base, with 9 bases between the two germline ends. The CDR3 DNA reads as TGCAGCGTTCAAATCAGTTCCTACGAGCAGTACTTC. It yields the protein CSVQISSYEQYF.

The chain carries TRBV4-1 and TRBJ2-1; possibly TRBD2 for D (7 bases). Per germline, CDR1 MGHRA and CDR2 YSYEKL. Trimming left V 1 base short and J 12 bases short, with 19 bases between. The CDR3 contains 15 residues. The CDR3 is CASSQAGGKTYGQFF. In DNA form, the CDR3 reads TGCGCCAGCAGCCAAGCGGGGGGCAAGACCTACGGGCAGTTCTTC.

This clonotype was found a few times. This may arise from a read error, as a much more abundant clone is one base away. This sequence joins TRBV27 and TRBJ2-1, with 7 bases fitting TRBD1. This CDR3 is 14 amino acids long. Germline values: CDR1 MNHEY, CDR2 SMNVEV (reference sequence). Trimming took 4 bases from V and 2 from J; bases not matched to a gene: 2. The CDR3: CASSYQGAYNEQFF. The CDR3 nucleotides are TGTGCCAGCAGTTACCAGGGGGCCTACAATGAGCAGTTCTTC.

This rearrangement joins TRBV6-2 or TRBV6-3 to TRBJ2-5; weak D call: TRBD2 (5 bases). This CDR3 has 15 amino acids. CDR1 and CDR2 from the germline V gene are MNHEY and SVGEGT. V gave up 2 bases and J gave up 1 base, with 11 bases separating them. The DNA of the CDR3 is TGTGCCAGCAGTTACGAGGGCGGACCCCAAGAGACCCAGTACTTC. This sequence encodes CASSYEGGPQETQYF.

The chain links TRBV12-3 or TRBV12-4 to TRBJ2-4; 8 nucleotides agree with TRBD1. The J call may be faulty, since TRBJ2-7 better matches the DNA end. The CDR3 covers 13 residues. CDR3 sequence reads: CASQGQDPHEQYF. For the CDR3, the DNA is TGTGCCAGTCAGGGACAGGACCCCCACGAGCAGTACTTC.

The chain carries TRBV20-1 and TRBJ1-1; D gene unclear. CDR1 DFQATT and CDR2 SNEGSKA come from the germline V gene (reference sequence). V lost 8 bases, J lost 1 base, and 14 bases lay in between. This CDR3 is built from 13 residues. CDR3 protein: CSSCRLGNTEAFF. CDR3 DNA sequence: TGCAGTTCTTGTAGGTTAGGGAACACTGAAGCTTTCTTT.

The table lists this clonotype with a count of one. The chain is built from TRBV30 and TRBJ1-1; D remains unclear. The CDR3 sequence is 11 residues long. Germline lookup yields CDR1 GTSNPN and CDR2 SVGIG (reference sequence). V gave up 0 bases and J gave up 3 bases, with 2 bases separating them. For the CDR3, the DNA is TGTGCCTGGAGTGTCTACACTGAAGCTTTCTTT. Its translation is CAWSVYTEAFF.

V is TRBV3-1 and J is TRBJ1-1; D unclear. Trimming took off 1 base at V and 2 bases at J, with 14 bases between the two ends. Germline CDR1 and CDR2: LGHDT and YNNKEL (reference sequence). The CDR3 is made up of 16 amino acids. This CDR3 reads CASSQAGEGSNTEAFF. CDR3 sequence (DNA): TGTGCCAGCAGCCAAGCGGGAGAGGGCTCAAACACTGAAGCTTTCTTT.

The chain combines TRBV9 with TRBJ2-7; D is perhaps TRBD2 (7 bases). The tail of the sequence fits TRBJ2-5 better, so the J call may be wrong. The CDR3 runs to 15 residues. Germline-derived CDR1 and CDR2 are SGDLS and YYNGEE. CDR3 nucleotide sequence: TGTGCCAGCAGCCGCCGGGGGGCGGGAGTTGAGACCCAGTACTTC. Protein product: CASSRRGAGVETQYF.

V is TRBV7-9 and J is TRBJ2-1; TRBD2 matches at 7 bases. This CDR3 comprises 15 residues. Germline CDR1 and CDR2: SEHNR and FQNEAQ (reference sequence). V lost 5 bases, J lost 7 bases, and 11 bases stayed unmatched. The CDR3 coding sequence is TGTGCCAGCAGCCTAGGCTGGGGAGGGTTAAATGAGCAGTTCTTC. Encoded protein: CASSLGWGGLNEQFF.

This clonotype appeared a few times. The chain recombines TRBV15 with TRBJ2-5; 8 positions match TRBD2. CDR1 LNHNV and CDR2 YYDKDF come from the germline V gene (reference sequence). After removal of 0 bases from V and 2 bases from J, the junction contained 11 bases not matched to a gene. The CDR3 covers 18 residues. CDR3 sequence: CATSRERLAIREQETQYF. CDR3 nucleotide sequence: TGTGCCACCAGCAGAGAGAGACTAGCGATTCGGGAACAAGAGACCCAGTACTTC.

The chain joins TRBV4-1 to TRBJ2-1; 8 bases align to TRBD2. This CDR3 contains 16 residues. Losses at the gene ends were 0 bases for V and 1 base for J; bases not matched to a gene: 2. The germline V gene encodes CDR1 MGHRA and CDR2 YSYEKL. CDR3 sequence (DNA): TGCGCCAGCAGCCAAGACCGCGGGGGGTCCTACAATGAGCAGTTCTTC. The encoded protein is CASSQDRGGSYNEQFF.

The chain is built from TRBV20-1 and TRBJ2-1; the match to TRBD2 covers 9 bases. Germline-derived CDR1 and CDR2 are DFQATT and SNEGSKA (reference sequence). This CDR3 comprises 14 residues. The V gene end was trimmed by 2 bases and the J gene end by 5 bases; junction bases not matched to a gene: 4. As DNA, the CDR3 is TGCAGTGCTAGATCGACTAGCGGTGACAATGAGCAGTTCTTC. Translation gives CSARSTSGDNEQFF.

The chain combines TRBV27 with TRBJ2-3; unclear D gene. The CDR3 consists of 11 residues. Deletions cut 5 bases from V and 7 bases from J, with 7 bases between. Germline CDR1 MNHEY, CDR2 SMNVEV (reference sequence). For the CDR3, the DNA is TGTGCCAGCAGTGTTTCGAATACGCAGTATTTT. Encoded protein: CASSVSNTQYF.

The CDR3 sequence is CACPRPGGSLDTQYF. Here the CDR3 DNA reads TGTGCCTGTCCGCGCCCAGGGGGCTCGTTAGATACGCAGTATTTT. The chain joins TRBV30 to TRBJ2-3; 8 nucleotides agree with TRBD1. There are 15 residues in the CDR3. V lost 6 bases, J lost 5 bases, and 13 bases stayed unmatched. Germline CDR1 is GTSNPN and CDR2 is SVGIG (reference sequence). Using reference TRBV30 and TRBJ2-3 for the parts outside the CDR3, the full variable domain is SQTIHQWPATLVQPVGSPLSLECTVEGTSNPNLYWYRQAAGRGLQLLFYSVGIGQISSEVPQNLSASRPQDRQFILSSKKLLLSDSGFYLCACPRPGGSLDTQYFGPGTRLTVL.

This clonotype was observed a few times. The CDR3 sequence: CSAPPRFGTGSQEQFF. In DNA, the CDR3 is TGCAGTGCTCCCCCGCGTTTCGGGACAGGGAGCCAAGAGCAGTTCTTC. This chain joins TRBV20-1 and TRBJ2-1; 9 positions agree with TRBD1. The V segment lost 5 bases and the J segment 10 bases; nucleotides outside the gene matches: 18. CDR1 is DFQATT, CDR2 SNEGSKA, per germline (reference sequence). This CDR3 comprises 16 residues.

This clonotype was seen only a few times. One junction end does not reproduce the germline sequence, and a read error may be involved. The genes are TRBV9 and TRBJ1-3, with D unresolved. The CDR3 is 15 residues long. The V gene's germline CDR1 is SGDLS and CDR2 YYNGEE. CDR3 residues: CASSVAAVSGNTIYF. The CDR3 bases are TGTGCCAGCAGTGTAGCGGCCGTCTCTGGAAACACCATATATTTT.

The gene calls are TRBV7-9 and TRBJ1-5, with a possible D match to TRBD1 (6 bases). The V end lost 5 bases, the J end lost 12 bases, and 14 bases lay between the germline ends. CDR1 is SEHNR, CDR2 FQNEAQ, per germline (reference sequence). This CDR3 region has 12 residues. CDR3 in DNA: TGTGCCAGCAGCCAAGGACAGTCGCTCCAGCATTTT. It translates to CASSQGQSLQHF.

This CDR3 is CASSAEQGLSSYEQYF. The DNA for the CDR3 is TGTGCCAGCAGCGCAGAACAGGGTCTTTCCTCCTACGAGCAGTACTTC. The chain links TRBV9 to TRBJ2-7; D possibly corresponds to TRBD1 (6 bases). Germline CDR1 and CDR2: SGDLS and YYNGEE. V was trimmed by 3 bases and J by 0 bases, leaving 16 bases between them. The CDR3 has 16 amino acids.